This entry lists 20 T cell receptor beta chains sequenced from one sample in a study of glioma-infiltrating T cells after dendritic cell vaccination. Libraries were prepared by immunoSEQ multiplex PCR; TCRdb keeps only in-frame clonotypes and omits some of them. The data contain approximately 99,000 clones, more than 70% of them singletons. The sample's time point: after dendritic cell vaccination, including at tumor progression/relapse. The sample in question was blood, obtained after dendritic cell vaccination. The receptors stem from a human donor with glioblastoma.

The J gene is TRBJ1-6, the V gene TRBV19; D possibly corresponds to TRBD1 (6 bases). Germline CDR1 and CDR2: LNHDA and SQIVND (reference sequence). The CDR3 is 17 amino acids. With 6 bases removed from V and 3 bases from J, the gap between germline ends came to 18 bases. DNA of the CDR3: TGTGCCAGTAGCTTTAGACAGGATAGCTACTATAATTCACCCCTCCACTTT. Amino acids: CASSFRQDSYYNSPLHF.

The chain carries TRBV10-2 and TRBJ2-1, with TRBD2 identical over 9 bases. The CDR3 consists of 17 residues. CDR1 is WSHSY, CDR2 SAAADI, per germline. J lost 7 bases, V lost 4 bases, and 14 bases had no gene match. For the CDR3, the DNA is TGCGCCAGCAGTGTCCTTTTAGGCCTAGCGGGGCTGAATGAGCAGTTCTTC. This translates into CASSVLLGLAGLNEQFF.

The CDR3 reads CASSLFASGERYF. DNA of the CDR3: TGTGCCAGCAGTTTATTCGCTAGCGGCGAGAGGTACTTC. This chain joins TRBV27 and TRBJ2-7; 7 nucleotides match TRBD2. Trimming took 1 base from V and 12 from J; bases not matched to a gene: 9. Per germline, CDR1 MNHEY and CDR2 SMNVEV (reference sequence). The CDR3 length is 13 residues.

This chain connects TRBV10-2 to TRBJ2-3, with 8 bases identical to TRBD1. In germline, CDR1 is WSHSY, CDR2 SAAADI. The CDR3 runs to 13 residues. V was clipped by 5 bases and J by 3 bases; unmatched bases: 1. Here the CDR3 DNA reads TGCGCCAGCAGTTGGACAGGGACAGATACGCAGTATTTT. Residues: CASSWTGTDTQYF.

The chain recombines TRBV2 with TRBJ2-2; 8 bases line up with TRBD1. After removal of 5 bases from V and 4 bases from J, the junction contained 3 bases not matched to a gene. The CDR3 extends over 14 amino acids. From germline, CDR1 is SNHLY and CDR2 FYNNEI. The CDR3 DNA sequence: TGTGCCAGCAGTCCCGGACAGGGCACCGGGGAGCTGTTTTTT. This gives the protein CASSPGQGTGELFF. Combining the CDR3 with reference TRBV2 and TRBJ2-2 gives the whole variable domain EPEVTQTPSHQVTQMGQEVILRCVPISNHLYFYWYRQILGQKVEFLVSFYNNEISEKSEIFDDQFSVERPDGSNFTLKIRSTKLEDSAMYFCASSPGQGTGELFFGEGSRLTVL.

This chain joins TRBV6-6 and TRBJ1-2; 7 bases are shared with TRBD1. The CDR3 has 12 residues. V shed 2 bases and J 11 bases; nucleotides not matched to a gene: 5. CDR1 is MNHNY, CDR2 SVGAGI, per germline (reference sequence). CDR3 amino acids: CASSYHTGAYTF. The CDR3 coding sequence is TGTGCCAGCAGTTACCACACAGGGGCGTACACCTTC.

The V call is TRBV10-3, the J call TRBJ2-7; 8 nucleotides align to TRBD1. Germline CDR1 and CDR2: ENHRY and SYGVKD. Trimming removed 6 bases from V and 5 bases from J; junction bases left unmatched: 9. This CDR3 spans 14 amino acids. The CDR3 DNA is TGTGCCATCAGGACCGGACAGGGAAGGAACGAGCAGTACTTC. This codes for CAIRTGQGRNEQYF.

This chain links TRBV19 with TRBJ1-1, with TRBD1 matching 7 bases. Germline V gene lookup returns CDR1 LNHDA and CDR2 SQIVND (reference sequence). The CDR3 loop spans 14 amino acids. V was clipped by 5 bases and J by 5 bases; unmatched bases: 8. CDR3 residues: CASSPEYRGTEAFF. DNA of the CDR3: TGTGCCAGTAGTCCCGAATACAGGGGAACTGAAGCTTTCTTT.

The V and J genes are TRBV18 and TRBJ1-2; 7 nucleotides align to TRBD1. Germline trimming cut 6 bases from V and 0 bases from J; bases unmatched to any gene: 7. Germline V gives CDR1 KGHSH, CDR2 LQKENI. The CDR3 covers 15 residues. CDR3 DNA sequence: TGTGCCAGCTCTCAGACAGGGCGGTCTAACTATGGCTACACCTTC. This codes for CASSQTGRSNYGYTF.

The chain combines TRBV10-2 with TRBJ2-2, with D perhaps TRBD1 (6 bases). Germline CDR1 WSHSY, CDR2 SAAADI. CDR3 length: 15 amino acids. Trimming took off 6 bases at V and 5 bases at J, with 16 bases between the two ends. CDR3 in amino acids: CASRWGQSPTGELFF. CDR3 DNA: TGCGCCAGCAGGTGGGGGCAGTCCCCTACCGGGGAGCTGTTTTTT.

The genes are TRBV7-9 and TRBJ1-2, with a possible D match to TRBD1 (6 bases). V was clipped by 1 base and J by 5 bases, with 11 bases between them. Germline loops: CDR1 SEHNR, CDR2 FQNEAQ (reference sequence). This CDR3 spans 14 amino acids. The CDR3 sequence: CASSLGQAEYGYTF. Written as DNA, the CDR3 is TGTGCCAGCAGCTTAGGACAGGCGGAGTATGGCTACACCTTC.

The chain employs TRBV27 and TRBJ1-4, with D unresolved. V was trimmed by 8 bases and J by 4 bases, leaving 14 bases between them. There are 14 residues in the CDR3. CDR1 and CDR2 from the germline V gene are MNHEY and SMNVEV (reference sequence). CDR3 sequence reads: CASRQLGLNEKLFF. The CDR3 DNA sequence: TGTGCCAGCCGGCAGTTGGGCCTTAATGAAAAACTGTTTTTT.

V is TRBV28 and J is TRBJ2-7; perhaps TRBD1 as D (7 bases). Germline V gene sequence: CDR1 MDHEN, CDR2 SYDVKM. CDR3 length: 15 amino acids. With 2 bases removed from V and 3 bases from J, the gap between germline ends came to 14 bases. This chain's CDR3 is CASSLAGQIDYEQYF. The CDR3 DNA sequence: TGTGCCAGCAGTTTAGCGGGACAGATAGACTACGAGCAGTACTTC.

This clone appeared a single time. The chain combines TRBV7-3 with TRBJ2-3, with 9 bases matching TRBD2. V shed 5 bases, J shed 2 bases, and the junction held 5 bases outside the gene matches. CDR3 length: 15 amino acids. Germline CDR1 reads SGHTA; CDR2 reads FQGTGA. In nucleotides, the CDR3 is TGTGCCAGCAGCCGGAGCGGGGGGATCACAGATACGCAGTATTTT. Translation: CASSRSGGITDTQYF.

This chain links TRBV10-2 with TRBJ2-1; D is unclear. Germline loops: CDR1 WSHSY, CDR2 SAAADI. Trimming took off 8 bases at V and 7 bases at J, with 18 bases between the two ends. The CDR3 has 14 amino acids. The CDR3 loop reads CASVPVAVTNEQFF. For the CDR3, the DNA is TGCGCCAGCGTGCCAGTCGCCGTTACAAATGAGCAGTTCTTC.

This clone came up a few times. This chain links TRBV16 with TRBJ1-3, with D maybe TRBD1 (6 bases). CDR1 and CDR2 from the germline V gene are KGHSY and FQNENV. The CDR3 covers 13 residues. Trimming took 4 bases from V and 6 from J, leaving 10 bases between them. CDR3 bases: TGTGCCAGCAGCCCCGGGACAACAAACACCATATATTTT. Its protein is CASSPGTTNTIYF.

The chain employs TRBV6-1 and TRBJ1-4, with TRBD1 matching over 7 bases. Germline V lookup: CDR1 MNHNS, CDR2 SASEGT. The CDR3 loop spans 15 amino acids. V lost 6 bases, J lost 8 bases, and 12 bases stayed unmatched. This CDR3 is CASSLSFQGGEKLFF. The CDR3 DNA reads TGTGCCAGCAGCCTAAGCTTCCAGGGGGGAGAAAAACTGTTTTTT.

In this sample, this clone turned up a few times. The chain recombines TRBV9 with TRBJ2-3, with TRBD2 identical over 15 bases. The germline CDR1 and CDR2 sequences are SGDLS and YYNGEE. CDR3 size: 17 residues. The V segment lost 0 bases and the J segment 5 bases; nucleotides outside the gene matches: 4. Here the CDR3 reads CASSVVGLAGGRDTQYF. The CDR3 coding sequence is TGTGCCAGCAGCGTAGTGGGACTAGCGGGGGGTAGAGATACGCAGTATTTT.

The J gene is TRBJ2-7, the V gene TRBV15; perhaps TRBD1 as D (6 bases). Germline CDR1 and CDR2: LNHNV and YYDKDF (reference sequence). This CDR3 has 16 residues. Deletions cut 5 bases from V and 3 bases from J, with 20 bases between. CDR3 sequence (DNA): TGTGCCACCAGCTCAATCGTCCCGGGACAACTCTACGAGCAGTACTTC. It codes for CATSSIVPGQLYEQYF.

V and J are TRBV6-6 and TRBJ2-3; 10 nucleotides align to TRBD2. Germline V gives CDR1 MNHNY, CDR2 SVGAGI (reference sequence). CDR3 length: 15 residues. J gave up 3 bases and V 5 bases, and 5 bases lay outside the gene matches. CDR3 amino acids: CASSSRTSGTDTQYF. CDR3 coding DNA: TGTGCCAGCAGTAGTCGGACTAGCGGAACAGATACGCAGTATTTT.